This T cell receptor (beta chain) was obtained from a study of blood T cell repertoires in COVID-19 (TCRdb year 2020). Background for the entire study: Collaborator samples came from the United States, Italy and Spain and covered acute and convalescent phases of COVID-19. The repertoires were released in a freely available public database intended as a resource for research on the immune response to SARS-CoV-2. Where available, HLA class I and class II types were taken from metadata supplied by the sample provider and were not determined by assay-based typing. The samples were drawn from two sources: the first 160 participants of the ongoing ImmuneRACE study, and 1,200 or so subjects contributed by 6 global collaborators. The prospective study material was composed of cDNA or gDNA derived from T cells, B-cell-depleted T cells, or PBMCs. Deeply sampled blood TCRbeta repertoires from subjects exposed to, actively infected with, or recovered from COVID-19 were included in the dataset. A de-identified subject ID, COVID-19 status, age in years and sex were almost always included in the sample metadata.

The collaborating institutions used their own protocols to collect whole blood in K2EDTA tubes. For TCRbeta analysis, collaborators shipped samples in one of three forms: frozen whole blood, isolated PBMCs, or DNA extracted from either of those sample types. At the junction V is shortened by 7 bases and J by 2 bases, with 17 bases in between. The CDR3 spans 15 residues, from the cysteine through the phenylalanine. CDR3 DNA is the only sequence kept; it has 45 bases, read in frame from the first base. CDR1 and CDR2 (MDHEN, SYDVKM) derive from the germline V gene. Turning to this clone: It has no known antigen specificity. No qualities accompany the bases; no much larger clone lies one base away.

TCRbeta CDR3 regions were amplified from genomic DNA using the immunoSEQ Assay, a bias-controlled multiplex PCR. In the original analysis: The number of nucleated cells in each sample was estimated from the amplification of reference gene primers within the assay. Sequence reads were collapsed and filtered to measure the absolute abundance of every unique TCRbeta CDR3 rearrangement. For each sample, productive Simpson clonality was calculated as the square root of Simpson's diversity index over productive rearrangements. Entries here come from immuneACCESS through TCRdb and include only in-frame sequences with V and J called. Some clones fail to appear in such tables; in the studies checked, an unresolved V gene covers under half of the shortfall, and the cause of the remainder is unknown. V, J and clone size are taken as reported in that table, and D and trimming were inferred from the DNA itself. This sample gives around 35,000 clones in total; about 87% of them show up just once. Jointly, the top ten make up roughly two fifths of the sample.

The investigation overall reported the following: The quantity of clinical and demographic metadata differed by source and by participant and was supplied without curation.

Sequencing input: peripheral blood. The source is a human donor in a cohort sampled during active COVID-19. The chain couples TRBV28 to TRBJ2-5; perhaps TRBD1 is the D gene, with 7 bases matching. CDR3 loop: CASNIGGGIQETQYF. In nucleotides, the sequence is TGTGCCAGCAATATCGGAGGGGGCATTCAAGAGACCCAGTACTTC.